This paragraph reports one T cell receptor (beta chain). Its antigen is unidentified. The sample comes from a study of OX40 agonist ivuxolimab in advanced cancers. The table came from immunoSEQ multiplex PCR; TCRdb's copy has only in-frame clones and leaves some out. The repertoire consists of approximately 72,000 clones, with roughly 84% occurring once and the leading ten covering 1.5% to 2%. Trimming took 2 bases from V and 6 from J, leaving 11 bases between them. The CDR3 contains 14 residues. Germline CDR1 and CDR2: MNHNS and SASEGT. Study outcomes and limitations: Certain nonresponders additionally had low normalized T-cell clonal expansion.

Sample: CD4+ or CD8+ T cells sorted from blood, taken in a trial of the OX40 agonist ivuxolimab. The sequence was obtained from an adult with an advanced solid tumor such as melanoma, head and neck, liver or kidney cancer. The chain has TRBV6-1 and TRBJ1-3; no reliable D call. The CDR3 DNA is TGTGCCAGCAGTGAATCGGTCTTGGAAAACACCATATATTTT. Translation: CASSESVLENTIYF.